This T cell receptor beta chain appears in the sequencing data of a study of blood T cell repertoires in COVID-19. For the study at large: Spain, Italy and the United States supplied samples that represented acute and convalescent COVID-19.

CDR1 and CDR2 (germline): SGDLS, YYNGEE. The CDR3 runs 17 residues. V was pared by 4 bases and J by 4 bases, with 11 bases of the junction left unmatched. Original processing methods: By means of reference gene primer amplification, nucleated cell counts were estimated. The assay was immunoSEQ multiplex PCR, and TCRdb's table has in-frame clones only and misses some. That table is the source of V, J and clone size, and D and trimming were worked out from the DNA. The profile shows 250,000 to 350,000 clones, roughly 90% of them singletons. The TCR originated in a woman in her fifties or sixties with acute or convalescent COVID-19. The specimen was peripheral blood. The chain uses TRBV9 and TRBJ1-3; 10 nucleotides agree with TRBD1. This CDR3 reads CASSNNRDRGSGNTIYF. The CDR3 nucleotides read TGTGCCAGCAGCAACAATCGGGACAGGGGTTCCGGAAACACCATATATTTT. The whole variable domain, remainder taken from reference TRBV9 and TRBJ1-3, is DSGVTQTPKHLITATGQRVTLRCSPRSGDLSVYWYQQSLDQGLQFLIQYYNGEERAKGNILERFSAQQFPDLHSELNLSSLELGDSALYFCASSNNRDRGSGNTIYFGEGSWLTVV.